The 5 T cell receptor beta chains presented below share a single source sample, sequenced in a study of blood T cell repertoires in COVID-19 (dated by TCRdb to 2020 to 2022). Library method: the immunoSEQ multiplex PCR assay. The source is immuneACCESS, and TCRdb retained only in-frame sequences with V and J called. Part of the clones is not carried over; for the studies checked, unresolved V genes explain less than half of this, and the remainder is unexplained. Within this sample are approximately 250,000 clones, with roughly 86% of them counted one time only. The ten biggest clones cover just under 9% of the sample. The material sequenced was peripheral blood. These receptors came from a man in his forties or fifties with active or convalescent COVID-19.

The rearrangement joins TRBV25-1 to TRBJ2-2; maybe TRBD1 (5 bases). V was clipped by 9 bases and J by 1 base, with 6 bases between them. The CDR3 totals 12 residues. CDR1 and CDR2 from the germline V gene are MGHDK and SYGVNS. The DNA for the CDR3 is TGTGCCAGTCAGGGGAACACCGGGGAGCTGTTTTTT. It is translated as CASQGNTGELFF.

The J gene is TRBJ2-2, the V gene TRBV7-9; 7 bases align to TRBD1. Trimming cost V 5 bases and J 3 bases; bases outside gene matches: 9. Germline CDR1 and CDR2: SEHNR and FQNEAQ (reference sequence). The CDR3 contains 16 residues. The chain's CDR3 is CASSHDRATDTGELFF. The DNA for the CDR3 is TGTGCCAGCAGCCATGACAGGGCAACAGACACCGGGGAGCTGTTTTTT.

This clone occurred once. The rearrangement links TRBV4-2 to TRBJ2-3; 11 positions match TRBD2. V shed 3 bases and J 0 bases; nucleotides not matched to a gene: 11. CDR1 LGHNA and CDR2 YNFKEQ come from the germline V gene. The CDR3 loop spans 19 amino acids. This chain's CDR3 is CASSQQPPGLADSTDTQYF. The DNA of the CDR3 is TGTGCCAGCAGCCAGCAACCCCCGGGACTAGCGGATAGCACAGATACGCAGTATTTT.

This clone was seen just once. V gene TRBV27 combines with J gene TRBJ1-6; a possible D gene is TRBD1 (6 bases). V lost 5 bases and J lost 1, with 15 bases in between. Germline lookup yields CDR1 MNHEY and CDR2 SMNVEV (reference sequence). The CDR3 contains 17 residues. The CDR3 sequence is CASSRTGTSSYNSPLHF. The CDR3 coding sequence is TGTGCCAGCAGTAGAACCGGGACATCGTCCTATAATTCACCCCTCCACTTT.

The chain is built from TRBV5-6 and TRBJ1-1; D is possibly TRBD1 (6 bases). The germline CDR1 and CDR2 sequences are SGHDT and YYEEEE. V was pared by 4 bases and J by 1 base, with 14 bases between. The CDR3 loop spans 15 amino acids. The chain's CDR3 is CASSRRGSRNTEAFF. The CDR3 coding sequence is TGTGCCAGCAGCCGCAGGGGTTCGAGGAACACTGAAGCTTTCTTT.